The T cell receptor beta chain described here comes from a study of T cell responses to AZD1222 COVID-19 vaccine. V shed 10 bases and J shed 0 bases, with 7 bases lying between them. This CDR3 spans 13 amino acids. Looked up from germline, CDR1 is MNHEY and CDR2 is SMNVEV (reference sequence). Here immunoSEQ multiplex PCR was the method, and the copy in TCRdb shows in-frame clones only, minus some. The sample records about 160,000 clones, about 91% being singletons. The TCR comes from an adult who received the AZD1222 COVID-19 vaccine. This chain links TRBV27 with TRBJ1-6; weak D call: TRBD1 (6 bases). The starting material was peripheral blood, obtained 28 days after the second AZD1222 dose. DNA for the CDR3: TGTGCCACCAGGGGCTCCTATAATTCACCCCTCCACTTT. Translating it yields CATRGSYNSPLHF.